This T cell receptor (beta chain) was recovered during a study of read filtering for tumor transcriptome and immune sequencing. Study details: Among patients, some 17 were male and more than 12 female, aged 47 to 80 (mean around 61). Fewer than 10 patients were R-ISS I, more than 15 were R-ISS II, 7 were R-ISS III. DNase treatment preceded whole-transcriptome library preparation.

Regarding the study as a whole: This fraction held mixed bone marrow immune cells after CD138-negative sorting.

From approximately 430 ng of RNA, a library with molecular barcoded alpha/delta and beta/gamma adaptors was made. In TCRdb, the reads were re-called with MiXCR into one record per CDR3 protein. The repertoire includes approximately 57,000 distinct CDR3 sequences, more than 9% of them detected once, and approximately 16% sits in the top ten. Of note for this clonotype: What it binds is unknown.

The source of this sequence is a donor over 35 with multiple myeloma. The sequenced sample was a population of CD138-negative cells sorted from bone marrow.

CDR3 DNA: TGTGCCAGCTCCCTTAGACAGGAAGGTCAGCCCCAGCATTTT. Protein sequence: CASSLRQEGQPQHF. The V gene is TRBV18, the J gene TRBJ1-5, with a weak D call TRBD1 (6 bases). CDR1 is KGHSH and CDR2 is LQKENI in the germline V gene. V lost 6 bases to trimming and J lost 6 bases, with 15 bases between them. The CDR3 has 14 residues.